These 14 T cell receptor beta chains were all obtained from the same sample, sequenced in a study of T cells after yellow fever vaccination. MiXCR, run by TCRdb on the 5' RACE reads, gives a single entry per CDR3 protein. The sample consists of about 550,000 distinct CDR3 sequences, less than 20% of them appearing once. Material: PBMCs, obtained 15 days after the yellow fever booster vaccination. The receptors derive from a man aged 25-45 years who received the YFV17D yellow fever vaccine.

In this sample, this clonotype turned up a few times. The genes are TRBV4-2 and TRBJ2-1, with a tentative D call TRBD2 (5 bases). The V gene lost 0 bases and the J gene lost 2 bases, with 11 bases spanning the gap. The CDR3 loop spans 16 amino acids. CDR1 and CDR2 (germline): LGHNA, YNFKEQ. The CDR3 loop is CASSQDGMGAYNEQFF. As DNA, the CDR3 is TGTGCCAGCAGCCAAGACGGGATGGGCGCCTACAATGAGCAGTTCTTC.

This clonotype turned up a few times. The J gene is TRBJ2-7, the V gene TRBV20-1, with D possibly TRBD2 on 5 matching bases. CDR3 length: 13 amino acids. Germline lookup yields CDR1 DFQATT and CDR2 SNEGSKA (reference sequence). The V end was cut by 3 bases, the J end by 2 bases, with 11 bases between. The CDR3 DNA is TGCAGTGCTAGGGAGCGGAGCACCTACGAGCAGTACTTC. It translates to CSARERSTYEQYF.

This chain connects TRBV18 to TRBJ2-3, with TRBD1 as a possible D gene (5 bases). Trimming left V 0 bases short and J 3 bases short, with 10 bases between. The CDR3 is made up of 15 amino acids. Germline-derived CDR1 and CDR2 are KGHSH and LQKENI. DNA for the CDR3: TGTGCCAGCTCACCACCAAGGGGCGGAACAGATACGCAGTATTTT. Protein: CASSPPRGGTDTQYF.

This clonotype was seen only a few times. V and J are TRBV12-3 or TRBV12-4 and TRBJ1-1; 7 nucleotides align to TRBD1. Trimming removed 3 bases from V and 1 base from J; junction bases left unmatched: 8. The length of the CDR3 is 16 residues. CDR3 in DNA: TGTGCCAGCAGTTTCGGTCAGGGGGTGGGGAACACTGAAGCTTTCTTT. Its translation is CASSFGQGVGNTEAFF.

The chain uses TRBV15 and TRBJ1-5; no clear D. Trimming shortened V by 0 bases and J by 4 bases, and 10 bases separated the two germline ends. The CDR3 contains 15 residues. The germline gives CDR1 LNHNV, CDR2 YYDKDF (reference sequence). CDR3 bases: TGTGCCACCAGCAGAGATGCGGGTGCGAATCAGCCCCAGCATTTT. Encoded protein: CATSRDAGANQPQHF.

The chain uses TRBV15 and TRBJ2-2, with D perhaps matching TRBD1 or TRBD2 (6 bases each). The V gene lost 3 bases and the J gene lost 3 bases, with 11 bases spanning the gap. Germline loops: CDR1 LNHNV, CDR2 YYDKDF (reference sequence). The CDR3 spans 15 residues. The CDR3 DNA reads TGTGCCACCAGCAGTTACGGGGGCGACACCGGGGAGCTGTTTTTT. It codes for CATSSYGGDTGELFF.

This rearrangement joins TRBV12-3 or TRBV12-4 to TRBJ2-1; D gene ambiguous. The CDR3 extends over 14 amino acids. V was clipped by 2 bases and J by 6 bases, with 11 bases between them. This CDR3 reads CASSLLPRGNEQFF. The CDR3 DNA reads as TGTGCCAGCAGTTTATTGCCACGAGGCAATGAGCAGTTCTTC.

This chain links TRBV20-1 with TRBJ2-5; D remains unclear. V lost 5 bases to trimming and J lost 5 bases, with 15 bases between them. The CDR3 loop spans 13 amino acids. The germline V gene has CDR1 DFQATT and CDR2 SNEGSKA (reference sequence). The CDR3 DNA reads TGCAGTGCTGTTAATCTGTTTATGGAGACCCAGTACTTC. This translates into CSAVNLFMETQYF.

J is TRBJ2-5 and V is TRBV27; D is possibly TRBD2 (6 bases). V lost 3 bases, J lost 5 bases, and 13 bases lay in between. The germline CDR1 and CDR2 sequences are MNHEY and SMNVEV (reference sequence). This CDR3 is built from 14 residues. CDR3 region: CASSFFGSRETQYF. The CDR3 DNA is TGTGCCAGCAGTTTCTTCGGGAGTCGTGAGACCCAGTACTTC.

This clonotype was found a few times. The CDR3 loop is CSVEEGLAGKVAQYF. The CDR3 nucleotides are TGCAGCGTTGAGGAGGGACTAGCGGGAAAGGTGGCGCAGTATTTT. The J gene is TRBJ2-3, the V gene TRBV29-1, with TRBD2 identical over 13 bases. The CDR3 sequence is 15 residues long. Unmatched junction bases numbered 10, after V lost 3 bases and J lost 10 bases. Germline CDR1 reads SQVTM; CDR2 reads ANQGSEA.

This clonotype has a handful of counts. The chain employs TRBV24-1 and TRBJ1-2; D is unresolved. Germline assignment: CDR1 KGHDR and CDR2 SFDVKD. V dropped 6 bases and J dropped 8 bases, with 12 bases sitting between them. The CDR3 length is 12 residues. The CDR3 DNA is TGTGCCACCAGTTCCGAGGAGAGCGGCTACACCTTC. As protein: CATSSEESGYTF.

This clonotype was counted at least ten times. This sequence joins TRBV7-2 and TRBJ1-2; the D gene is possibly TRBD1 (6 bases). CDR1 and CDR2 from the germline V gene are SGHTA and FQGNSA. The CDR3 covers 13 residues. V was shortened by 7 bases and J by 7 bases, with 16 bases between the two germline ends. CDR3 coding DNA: TGTGCCAGCACCCCCGGAGGGGGGCTTGGCTACACCTTC. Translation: CASTPGGGLGYTF.

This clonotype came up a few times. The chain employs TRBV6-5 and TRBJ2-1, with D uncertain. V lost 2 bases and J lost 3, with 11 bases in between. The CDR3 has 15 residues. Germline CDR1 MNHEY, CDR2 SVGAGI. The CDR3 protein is CASSYEPKVYNEQFF. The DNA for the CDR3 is TGTGCCAGCAGTTACGAACCCAAGGTCTACAATGAGCAGTTCTTC.

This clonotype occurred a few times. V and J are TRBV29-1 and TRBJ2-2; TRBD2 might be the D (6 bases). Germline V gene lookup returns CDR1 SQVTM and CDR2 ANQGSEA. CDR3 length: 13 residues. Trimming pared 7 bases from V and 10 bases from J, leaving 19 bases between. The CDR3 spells CSGRRGVASELFF. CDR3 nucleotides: TGCAGCGGCCGGAGGGGAGTAGCCTCGGAGCTGTTTTTT.